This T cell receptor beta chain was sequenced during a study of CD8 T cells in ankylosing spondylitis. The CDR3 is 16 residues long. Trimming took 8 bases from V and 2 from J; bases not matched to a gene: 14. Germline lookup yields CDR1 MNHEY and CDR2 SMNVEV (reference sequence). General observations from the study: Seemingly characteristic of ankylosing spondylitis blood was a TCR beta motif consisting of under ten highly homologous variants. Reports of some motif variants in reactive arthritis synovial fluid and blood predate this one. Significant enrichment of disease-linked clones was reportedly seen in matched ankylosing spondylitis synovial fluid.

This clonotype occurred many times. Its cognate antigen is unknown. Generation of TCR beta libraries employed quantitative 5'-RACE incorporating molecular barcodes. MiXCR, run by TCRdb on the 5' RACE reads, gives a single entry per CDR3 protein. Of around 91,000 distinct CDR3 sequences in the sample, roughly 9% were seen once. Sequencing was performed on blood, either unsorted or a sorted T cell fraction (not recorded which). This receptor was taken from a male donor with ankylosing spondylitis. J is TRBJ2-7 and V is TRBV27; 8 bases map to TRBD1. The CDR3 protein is CASRQGWSRNTYEQYF. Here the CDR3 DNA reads TGTGCCAGCCGACAGGGGTGGTCGAGGAACACCTACGAGCAGTACTTC.